This T cell receptor beta chain was sequenced in a study of control samples from healthy donors and cancer patients. This clone occurred once. The assay was immunoSEQ multiplex PCR, and TCRdb's table has in-frame clones only and misses some. The table includes some 140,000 clones, approximately 94% detected once. The receptor was derived from a man aged 35-49 years in good health. The specimen was blood.

The CDR3, as DNA: TGTGCCAGCAGCGTTAAGGGCGGGGACAATGAGCAGTTCTTC. It is translated as CASSVKGGDNEQFF. The chain is built from TRBV9 and TRBJ2-1, with a weak D call TRBD2 (6 bases). From germline, CDR1 is SGDLS and CDR2 YYNGEE. Trimming took 2 bases from V and 5 from J, leaving 11 bases between them. The CDR3 totals 14 residues.